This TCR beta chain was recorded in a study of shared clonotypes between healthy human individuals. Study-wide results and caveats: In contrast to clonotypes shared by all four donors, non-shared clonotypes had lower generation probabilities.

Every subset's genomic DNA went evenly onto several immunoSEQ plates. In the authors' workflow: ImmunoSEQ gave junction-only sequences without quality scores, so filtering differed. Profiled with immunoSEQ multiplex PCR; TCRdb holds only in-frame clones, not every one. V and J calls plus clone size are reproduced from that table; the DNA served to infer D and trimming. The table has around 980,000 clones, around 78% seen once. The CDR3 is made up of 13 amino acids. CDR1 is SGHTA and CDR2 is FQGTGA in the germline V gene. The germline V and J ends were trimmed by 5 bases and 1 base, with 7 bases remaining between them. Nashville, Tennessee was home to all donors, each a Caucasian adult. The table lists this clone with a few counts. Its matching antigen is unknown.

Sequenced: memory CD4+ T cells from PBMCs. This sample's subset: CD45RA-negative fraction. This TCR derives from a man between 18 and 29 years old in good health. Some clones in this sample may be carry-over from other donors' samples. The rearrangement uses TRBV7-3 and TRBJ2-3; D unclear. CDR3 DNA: TGTGCCAGCAGCCCCTTGGGCACAGATACGCAGTATTTT. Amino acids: CASSPLGTDTQYF.